The entry that follows covers one T cell receptor (beta chain) sequence. This entry is derived from a study of blood T cell repertoires in COVID-19. Study as a whole: Researchers got acute and convalescent COVID-19 samples from the United States, Italy and Spain. Sources were T cells, B-cell-depleted T cells, or PBMCs; the material itself was cDNA or gDNA.

How the authors handled the data: From reference gene primer amplification, estimates of nucleated cell counts were derived. Clones were sequenced by immunoSEQ multiplex PCR, and TCRdb holds only the in-frame ones, with some missing. That table gives V, J and clone size, and the DNA gave D and trimming. The table has under 100,000 clones, around four fifths seen once. V was shortened by 4 bases and J by 0 bases, with 8 bases between the two germline ends. The CDR3 runs to 15 residues. The germline V gene has CDR1 SGHRS and CDR2 YFSETQ. Specimen: peripheral blood. The chain employs TRBV5-1 and TRBJ2-6, with D hard to call. This clonotype originated in a woman aged 70-85 years with active or convalescent COVID-19. The CDR3 reads CASSVKSSGANVLTF. CDR3 coding DNA: TGCGCCAGCAGCGTCAAATCCTCTGGGGCCAACGTCCTGACTTTC.